Listed below are T cell receptor beta chains from one sample, sequenced in a study of CD8+ T cells in alopecia areata. Assay used: immunoSEQ multiplex PCR; TCRdb lists only in-frame clones, some missing. The sample records 95,000 to 150,000 clones, 47% being singletons. Sequencing was performed on NKG2D-low CD8+ T cells sorted from blood. The receptors here all came from a human donor with alopecia areata. The CDR3 runs from the conserved cysteine through the conserved F or W. A D gene is named only where the DNA matches it firmly. Clone size is shown for a subset of rows, as once, few, many or a class of expanded clone.

d_gene: TRBD1
j_gene: TRBJ2-4
abundance: once
v_gene: TRBV12-5
CDR3aa: CASGLDRTLVESKNIQYF

d_gene: -
j_gene: TRBJ2-2
abundance: -
v_gene: TRBV29-1
CDR3aa: CSVASQGELFF

d_gene: -
j_gene: TRBJ2-5
abundance: few
v_gene: TRBV6-5
CDR3aa: CASRPGTQETQYF

d_gene: TRBD2
j_gene: TRBJ2-7
abundance: few
v_gene: TRBV5-1
CDR3aa: CASSPYRTSGKAGSYEQYF

d_gene: TRBD2
j_gene: TRBJ2-1
abundance: few
v_gene: TRBV29-1
CDR3aa: CSVEGRASGSFTYNEQFF

d_gene: TRBD2
j_gene: TRBJ2-3
abundance: few
v_gene: TRBV29-1
CDR3aa: CSVGTSGFTDTQYF

d_gene: -
j_gene: TRBJ2-4
abundance: -
v_gene: TRBV27
CDR3aa: CASRPGGAKNIQYF

d_gene: TRBD2
j_gene: TRBJ2-2
abundance: -
v_gene: TRBV29-1
CDR3aa: CSVSGLASGTGELFF

d_gene: -
j_gene: TRBJ2-7
abundance: once
v_gene: TRBV5-1
CDR3aa: CASSFTRDEQYF

d_gene: -
j_gene: TRBJ2-3
abundance: -
v_gene: TRBV4-1
CDR3aa: CASSQVSIGGTDTQYF

d_gene: -
j_gene: TRBJ1-1
abundance: few
v_gene: TRBV6-4
CDR3aa: CASSERLNTEAFF

d_gene: -
j_gene: TRBJ2-1
abundance: -
v_gene: TRBV11-2
CDR3aa: CASSGDRNEQFF

d_gene: -
j_gene: TRBJ2-5
abundance: -
v_gene: TRBV6-6
CDR3aa: CASSYASERQETQYF

d_gene: TRBD2
j_gene: TRBJ2-7
abundance: once
v_gene: TRBV30
CDR3aa: CALGLAGGPEQYF

d_gene: -
j_gene: TRBJ1-1
abundance: few
v_gene: TRBV19
CDR3aa: CASSYAEEAFF

d_gene: -
j_gene: TRBJ2-5
abundance: few
v_gene: TRBV6-1
CDR3aa: CASGVGESWYF

d_gene: -
j_gene: TRBJ1-4
abundance: few
v_gene: TRBV7-9
CDR3aa: CASSLAVNEKLFF

d_gene: -
j_gene: TRBJ1-2
abundance: -
v_gene: TRBV29-1
CDR3aa: CSVDPGYGYTF

d_gene: TRBD2
j_gene: TRBJ2-3
abundance: few
v_gene: TRBV29-1
CDR3aa: CSAIARTSTASDTQYF

d_gene: -
j_gene: TRBJ1-2
abundance: -
v_gene: TRBV30
CDR3aa: CAWGIYGYTF

d_gene: TRBD2
j_gene: TRBJ2-2
abundance: -
v_gene: TRBV29-1
CDR3aa: CAGMELAGGNTGELFF

d_gene: -
j_gene: TRBJ2-7
abundance: -
v_gene: TRBV29-1
CDR3aa: CSVVTGSSYEQYF

d_gene: -
j_gene: TRBJ2-1
abundance: few
v_gene: TRBV5-6
CDR3aa: CASRPTSYFEQFF

d_gene: -
j_gene: TRBJ2-7
abundance: few
v_gene: TRBV29-1
CDR3aa: CSVWDYEQYF

d_gene: -
j_gene: TRBJ1-1
abundance: -
v_gene: TRBV29-1
CDR3aa: CSSGRGRGTEAFF

d_gene: -
j_gene: TRBJ2-5
abundance: -
v_gene: TRBV9
CDR3aa: CASSGSGPQETQYF

d_gene: -
j_gene: TRBJ2-7
abundance: -
v_gene: TRBV7-9
CDR3aa: CASSSRGDEQYF

d_gene: -
j_gene: TRBJ1-1
abundance: -
v_gene: TRBV7-6
CDR3aa: CASSLAGPGQNTEAFF

d_gene: -
j_gene: TRBJ2-3
abundance: -
v_gene: TRBV29-1
CDR3aa: CSVVPGRATFTDTQYF

d_gene: TRBD1
j_gene: TRBJ1-2
abundance: -
v_gene: TRBV5-1
CDR3aa: CASSYRQGSGYTF

d_gene: TRBD1
j_gene: TRBJ2-1
abundance: -
v_gene: TRBV5-6
CDR3aa: CASSFGQGANEQFF

d_gene: -
j_gene: TRBJ1-1
abundance: few
v_gene: TRBV29-1
CDR3aa: CSVGWNTEAFF

d_gene: -
j_gene: TRBJ2-7
abundance: -
v_gene: TRBV29-1
CDR3aa: CSVDKPGAYEQYF

d_gene: TRBD2
j_gene: TRBJ2-5
abundance: -
v_gene: TRBV29-1
CDR3aa: CSVVRGGETQYF

d_gene: TRBD2
j_gene: TRBJ2-3
abundance: -
v_gene: TRBV4-1
CDR3aa: CASSQAISGTTDTQYF

d_gene: TRBD2
j_gene: TRBJ2-3
abundance: few
v_gene: TRBV7-9
CDR3aa: CASRGSSGRATDTQYF

d_gene: TRBD2
j_gene: TRBJ2-1
abundance: -
v_gene: TRBV4-3
CDR3aa: CASSHLAAGLEQFF

d_gene: TRBD1
j_gene: TRBJ2-2
abundance: -
v_gene: TRBV9
CDR3aa: CASRDDRGNTGELFF

d_gene: -
j_gene: TRBJ2-3
abundance: few
v_gene: TRBV29-1
CDR3aa: CSVRGFFNPDTQYF

d_gene: -
j_gene: TRBJ2-3
abundance: -
v_gene: TRBV5-1
CDR3aa: CASSSMTSGWVQDTQYF

d_gene: -
j_gene: TRBJ2-1
abundance: -
v_gene: TRBV9
CDR3aa: CASSVAGISSSYNEQFF

d_gene: -
j_gene: TRBJ2-1
abundance: once
v_gene: TRBV30
CDR3aa: CAWSLISGHNEQFF

d_gene: -
j_gene: TRBJ2-1
abundance: -
v_gene: TRBV15
CDR3aa: CATSNRRASSNEQFF

d_gene: -
j_gene: TRBJ2-1
abundance: few
v_gene: TRBV7-9
CDR3aa: CASSPTLARRDNEQFF

d_gene: TRBD2
j_gene: TRBJ2-7
abundance: -
v_gene: TRBV2
CDR3aa: CASKGGLAGYEQYF

d_gene: TRBD1
j_gene: TRBJ2-1
abundance: -
v_gene: TRBV15
CDR3aa: CATSRDGTDYNEQFF

d_gene: -
j_gene: TRBJ1-2
abundance: -
v_gene: TRBV27
CDR3aa: CASSLSFGQGGFGYTF

d_gene: TRBD1
j_gene: TRBJ2-3
abundance: -
v_gene: TRBV7-9
CDR3aa: CASSQADRGTDTQYF

d_gene: -
j_gene: TRBJ2-5
abundance: -
v_gene: TRBV19
CDR3aa: CASSIAGETQYF

d_gene: -
j_gene: TRBJ2-7
abundance: few
v_gene: TRBV4-1
CDR3aa: CASSQDTGPNEQYF

d_gene: TRBD2
j_gene: TRBJ2-1
abundance: -
v_gene: TRBV29-1
CDR3aa: CSVGGLAAGNNEQFF

d_gene: -
j_gene: TRBJ2-2
abundance: -
v_gene: TRBV9
CDR3aa: CASSGADTGELFF

d_gene: TRBD2
j_gene: TRBJ2-1
abundance: -
v_gene: TRBV28
CDR3aa: CASSTLAEEQFF

d_gene: -
j_gene: TRBJ2-7
abundance: few
v_gene: TRBV29-1
CDR3aa: CSVEYRGASSYEQYF

d_gene: -
j_gene: TRBJ2-2
abundance: -
v_gene: TRBV29-1
CDR3aa: CSGRRNTGELFF

d_gene: -
j_gene: TRBJ1-2
abundance: few
v_gene: TRBV13
CDR3aa: CASSLGRDRAGGYTF

d_gene: TRBD1
j_gene: TRBJ2-4
abundance: -
v_gene: TRBV7-9
CDR3aa: CASSLPGQSAIQYF

d_gene: -
j_gene: TRBJ2-7
abundance: -
v_gene: TRBV27
CDR3aa: CASYSDTDYEQYF

d_gene: -
j_gene: TRBJ2-2
abundance: -
v_gene: TRBV29-1
CDR3aa: CSVDPNTGELFF

d_gene: -
j_gene: TRBJ2-3
abundance: -
v_gene: TRBV4-3
CDR3aa: CASSQDWDSTDTQYF